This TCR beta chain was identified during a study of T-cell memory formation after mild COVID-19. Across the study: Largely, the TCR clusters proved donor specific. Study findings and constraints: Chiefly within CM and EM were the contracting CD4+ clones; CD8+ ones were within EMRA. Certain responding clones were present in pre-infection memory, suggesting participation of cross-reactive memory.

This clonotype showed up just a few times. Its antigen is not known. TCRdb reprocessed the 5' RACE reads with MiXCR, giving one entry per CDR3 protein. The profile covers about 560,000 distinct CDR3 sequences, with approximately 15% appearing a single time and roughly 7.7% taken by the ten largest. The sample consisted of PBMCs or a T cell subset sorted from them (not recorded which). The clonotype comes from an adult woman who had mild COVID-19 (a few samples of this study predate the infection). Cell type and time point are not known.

Here the CDR3 reads CSAKSRPATNEKLFF. CDR3 sequence (DNA): TGCAGCGCCAAATCTCGACCCGCAACTAATGAAAAACTGTTTTTT. The J gene is TRBJ1-4, the V gene TRBV29-1; D gene uncertain. V was pared by 7 bases and J by 0 bases, with 15 bases between. This CDR3 has 15 amino acids. Germline V gene data show CDR1 as SQVTM and CDR2 as ANQGSEA.